A selection of T cell receptor beta chains follows, all from one sample in a study of blood T cell repertoires in COVID-19. TCRdb's table, derived via immunoSEQ multiplex PCR, lists solely in-frame clones and lacks some. The table includes more than 35,000 clones, about 91% detected once. Input material: peripheral blood. Receptor source: a woman aged 25 to 39 in a cohort sampled during active COVID-19. CDR3s include the opening cysteine and the closing phenylalanine or tryptophan. The D gene is left open where the match is weak. Clone size is not always given. Where it is, it says once, few, many or a class for expanded clones.

D	V	size	J	DNA	CDR3
TRBD1	TRBV7-9	once	TRBJ2-4	TGTGCCAGCAGCTCCGGACAGGGGCCCGAACCTGCCAAAAACATTCAGTACTTC	CASSSGQGPEPAKNIQYF
NA	TRBV3-1/TRBV3-2	NA	TRBJ2-7	TGTGCCAGCAGCCAAGATCTAGTCAGTTCCTACGAGCAGTACTTC	CASSQDLVSSYEQYF
TRBD1	TRBV10-1	NA	TRBJ2-7	TGCGCCACCACTATTTTTTTGCCGGGACAGGGAAGGGACGAGCAGTACTTC	CATTIFLPGQGRDEQYF
TRBD2	TRBV6-2/TRBV6-3	NA	TRBJ2-7	TGTGCCAGCAGCCTTGGGACTAGCGGCTACGAGCAGTACTTC	CASSLGTSGYEQYF
TRBD1	TRBV3-1/TRBV3-2	NA	TRBJ2-1	TGTGCCAGCAGCCTCCATCCGACAGGGGAATTCTACAATGAGCAGTTCTTC	CASSLHPTGEFYNEQFF
TRBD2	TRBV28	NA	TRBJ2-5	TGTGCCAGCAGTCCATTTCTAGCGGGACTAGAGACCCAGTACTTC	CASSPFLAGLETQYF
NA	TRBV30	NA	TRBJ1-1	TGTGCCTGGAGTGGCGGGGGGACTGAAGCTTTCTTT	CAWSGGGTEAFF
TRBD1	TRBV7-2	NA	TRBJ1-2	TGTGCCAGCAGCCTAGGACAGGGAGGCGGCTACACCTTC	CASSLGQGGGYTF
NA	TRBV7-9	NA	TRBJ1-3	TGTGCCAGCAGCCCGACTGGGTTCAACTCTGGAAACACCATATATTTT	CASSPTGFNSGNTIYF
NA	TRBV6-6	NA	TRBJ1-3	TGTGCCAGCAGCCGTACTACAATGTTGGGAAACACCATATATTTT	CASSRTTMLGNTIYF
NA	TRBV9	NA	TRBJ2-3	TGTGCCAGCAGCGTGGGGGCGGGAGCCAGCGGCACAGATACGCAGTATTTT	CASSVGAGASGTDTQYF
NA	TRBV5-4	NA	TRBJ2-2	TGTGCCAGCCACAGGGAAAGGGCCGGGGAGCTGTTTTTT	CASHRERAGELFF
NA	TRBV10-3	NA	TRBJ2-7	TGTGCCATCAGTAGCGCCTCCTACGAGCAGTACTTC	CAISSASYEQYF
TRBD1	TRBV2	once	TRBJ1-1	TGTGCCAGCAGATACAGGGGTAACACTGAAGCTTTCTTT	CASRYRGNTEAFF
TRBD1	TRBV24-1	NA	TRBJ2-1	TGTGCCACCAGTGATGGGAATAGGGGACAGGGTGAGCAGTTCTTC	CATSDGNRGQGEQFF
NA	TRBV5-1	NA	TRBJ1-1	TGCGCCAGCAGCTTACAGGGTTGGAACACTGAAGCTTTCTTT	CASSLQGWNTEAFF
TRBD2	TRBV6-4	NA	TRBJ2-2	TGTGCCAGCAGTGCGGGACTAGCGGGACTCACCGGGGAGCTGTTTTTT	CASSAGLAGLTGELFF
NA	TRBV9	NA	TRBJ1-1	TGTGCCAGCAGCGTTAACACCATGAACACTGAAGCTTTCTTT	CASSVNTMNTEAFF
NA	TRBV7-3	NA	TRBJ2-5	TGTGCCAGCAGCCCGGACAGAGCCCAAGAGACCCAGTACTTC	CASSPDRAQETQYF
NA	TRBV20-1	NA	TRBJ2-1	TGCAGTGCTAGGGACTCTAAGCAGTTCTTC	CSARDSKQFF
NA	TRBV24-1	NA	TRBJ2-3	TGTGCCACCAGTGCCCCGGGGGCAGATACGCAGTATTTT	CATSAPGADTQYF
NA	TRBV2	NA	TRBJ2-5	TGTGCCAGCAGAGAGGAGACCCAGTACTTC	CASREETQYF
NA	TRBV19	NA	TRBJ1-2	TGTGCCAGTAGTATAGAGGGGCAGATGTATGGCTACACCTTC	CASSIEGQMYGYTF
NA	TRBV4-1	NA	TRBJ1-5	TGCGCCAGCAGCCAAGACAGTTCTAGCAATCAGCCCCAGCATTTT	CASSQDSSSNQPQHF
TRBD1	TRBV6-5	NA	TRBJ2-7	TGTGCCAGCGTCCGGACAGGGTGGTACGAGCAGTACTTC	CASVRTGWYEQYF
TRBD2	TRBV28	NA	TRBJ2-7	TGTGCCACTTGGAGCGGGGGCCTATCGGACGAGCAGTACTTC	CATWSGGLSDEQYF
NA	TRBV6-5	few	TRBJ2-7	TGTGCCAGCAGGACAGCCTCCGGTAACGAGCAGTACTTC	CASRTASGNEQYF
TRBD1	TRBV7-9	NA	TRBJ1-1	TGTGCCAGCAGCTTAGGGGGGACAGTTAAAGCTTTCTTT	CASSLGGTVKAFF
TRBD1	TRBV10-1	NA	TRBJ1-3	TGCGCCAGCAGTGGACAGGGAGGAAACACCATATATTTT	CASSGQGGNTIYF
TRBD2	TRBV19	NA	TRBJ2-1	TGTGCCAGTAGTAGTTTAGCGGGAGGGGACAATGAGCAGTTCTTC	CASSSLAGGDNEQFF
TRBD1	TRBV18	once	TRBJ2-5	TGTGCCAGCTCACCATCCGGGACAGGGGGCAGGGAGACCCAGTACTTC	CASSPSGTGGRETQYF
NA	TRBV5-4	NA	TRBJ2-7	TGTGCCAGCCGGACTGGAAAGGAGCAGTACTTC	CASRTGKEQYF
TRBD2	TRBV2	once	TRBJ2-7	TGTGCCAGCAGGTCCAGCGGGAGGTCAAGGCAGTACTTC	CASRSSGRSRQYF
NA	TRBV7-8	NA	TRBJ1-5	TGTGCCAGCAGCTTAAATTCGGGGGGGGACTTCCTTAGCAATCAGCCCCAGCATTTT	CASSLNSGGDFLSNQPQHF
TRBD2	TRBV3-1/TRBV3-2	NA	TRBJ2-1	TGTGCCAGCAGCCAGACCCAAGGCGGGAGGGCACCCTTACACAATGAGCAGTTCTTC	CASSQTQGGRAPLHNEQFF
NA	TRBV10-3	NA	TRBJ1-2	TGTGCCATCAGTCGGGTCCCGGACAGATTGGGTGGCTACACCTTC	CAISRVPDRLGGYTF
TRBD2	TRBV7-3	NA	TRBJ2-1	TGTGCCAGCAGCCCACTAGCGGGAGGGCTGAATGAGCAGTTCTTC	CASSPLAGGLNEQFF
TRBD2	TRBV20-1	NA	TRBJ2-1	TGCAGTGCTAGTAGCGGGAGGGCCAGCAATGAGCAGTTCTTC	CSASSGRASNEQFF
NA	TRBV24-1	once	TRBJ2-1	TGTGCCACCAGCCCAAGGGGAATCCGAACCTACAATGAGCAGTTCTTC	CATSPRGIRTYNEQFF
NA	TRBV5-1	NA	TRBJ2-5	TGCGCCAGCAGCTTGGCCCCTGGGCTTAAAGAGACCCAGTACTTC	CASSLAPGLKETQYF
NA	TRBV6-5	NA	TRBJ2-7	TGTGCCAGCAGTTACTCACCGCAGACGGAGCCCTACGAGCAGTACTTC	CASSYSPQTEPYEQYF
NA	TRBV7-2	NA	TRBJ2-5	TGTGCCAGCAGCTTAGCGGGAGGGGGGGAGACCCAGTACTTC	CASSLAGGGETQYF
NA	TRBV28	NA	TRBJ2-4	TGTGCCAGCAGCTCCCATACAGGGGGGGGGAACATTCAGTACTTC	CASSSHTGGGNIQYF
NA	TRBV12-3/TRBV12-4	NA	TRBJ1-1	TGTGCCAGCACTGGGCAGCCTAACACTGAAGCTTTCTTT	CASTGQPNTEAFF
TRBD2	TRBV3-1/TRBV3-2	NA	TRBJ2-5	TGTGCCAGCAGCCCTGGGACTACATCTGGTGGAGGCCAGTACTTC	CASSPGTTSGGGQYF
NA	TRBV27	NA	TRBJ2-3	TGTGCCAGCAGTGCCAGCCCCCTTAGGACAAATACGCAGTATTTT	CASSASPLRTNTQYF
TRBD2	TRBV6-1	NA	TRBJ2-1	TGTGCCAGCAGTGAAGTGGGGGGACTAGCGGCCTACAATGAGCAGTTCTTC	CASSEVGGLAAYNEQFF
TRBD2	TRBV28	NA	TRBJ2-4	TGTGCCAGCAGGGGGGGGAACATTCAGTACTTC	CASRGGNIQYF
NA	TRBV9	NA	TRBJ2-1	TGTGCCAGCAGCGTAGTAGCAGATACTAAATACAATGAGCAGTTCTTC	CASSVVADTKYNEQFF
NA	TRBV18	NA	TRBJ1-1	TGTGCCAGCTCCCTCTTTCGGGGGGGCGAAGGCACTGAAGCTTTCTTT	CASSLFRGGEGTEAFF
TRBD2	TRBV15	NA	TRBJ2-7	TGTGCCACCAGCAGAGAAAAAGCGGGAGGATACGAGCAGTACTTC	CATSREKAGGYEQYF
TRBD1	TRBV27	NA	TRBJ2-5	TGTGCCAGCAGGCTAATAGGACAGGGGCAAGAGACCCAGTACTTC	CASRLIGQGQETQYF
TRBD2	TRBV3-1/TRBV3-2	NA	TRBJ2-2	TGTGCCAGCTCCCTAGGGAGACTAGCGGGAGTAGGGACCGGGGAGCTGTTTTTT	CASSLGRLAGVGTGELFF
NA	TRBV19	NA	TRBJ2-7	TGTGCCAGTAATTTTCAGGATTGGTTCGAGCAGTACTTC	CASNFQDWFEQYF